The text below deals with one TCR beta chain. This sample is drawn from a study of T-cell reconstitution after alpha-beta-depleted transplantation in children. During its preparation, the TCRbeta library received unique molecular identifiers. TCRdb reanalysed the PCR reads using MiXCR and keeps one entry per CDR3 protein. The sample consists of some 500,000 distinct CDR3 sequences, roughly 33% of them appearing once. The source of this sequence is a human donor who donated a stem cell graft to a child with aplastic anemia. The sample was PBMCs from the stem cell graft donor, taken from the stem cell graft.

The CDR3 region is CSAILLAGLSNEQFF. In DNA form, the CDR3 reads TGCAGTGCTATTTTACTAGCGGGACTTAGCAATGAGCAGTTCTTC. The chain uses TRBV20-1 and TRBJ2-1, with 10 bases lining up with TRBD2. This CDR3 region has 15 residues. The germline V gene has CDR1 DFQATT and CDR2 SNEGSKA (reference sequence). Trimming took 4 bases from V and 6 from J; bases not matched to a gene: 9.